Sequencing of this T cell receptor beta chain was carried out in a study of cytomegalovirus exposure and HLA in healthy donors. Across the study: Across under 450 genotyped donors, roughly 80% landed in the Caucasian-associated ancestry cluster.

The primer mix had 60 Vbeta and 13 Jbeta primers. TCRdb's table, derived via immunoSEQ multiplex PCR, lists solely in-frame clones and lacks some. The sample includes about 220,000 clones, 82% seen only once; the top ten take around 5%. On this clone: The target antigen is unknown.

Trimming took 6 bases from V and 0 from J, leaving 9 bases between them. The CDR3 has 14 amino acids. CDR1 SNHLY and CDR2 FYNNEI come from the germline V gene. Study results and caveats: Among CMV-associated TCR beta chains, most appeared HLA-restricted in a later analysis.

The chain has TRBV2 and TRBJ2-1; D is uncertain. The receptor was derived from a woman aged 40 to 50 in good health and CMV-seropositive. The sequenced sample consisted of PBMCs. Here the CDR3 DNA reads TGTGCCAGCAGGCAACTATTCTCCTACAATGAGCAGTTCTTC. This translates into CASRQLFSYNEQFF.